The clone carrying this T cell receptor (beta chain) was seen many times. This entry is derived from a study of T-cell reconstitution after alpha-beta-depleted transplantation in children. Preparation of the TCRbeta library involved a method that used unique molecular identifiers. TCRdb reprocessed the PCR reads with MiXCR, giving one entry per CDR3 protein. The profile shows about 200,000 distinct CDR3 sequences, 13% to 15% of them singletons. The CDR3 is 13 amino acids. V lost 6 bases, J lost 1 base, and 4 bases stayed unmatched. Germline assignment: CDR1 DFQATT and CDR2 SNEGSKA (reference sequence).

The chain employs TRBV20-1 and TRBJ1-1; 8 bases fit TRBD1. This clonotype was sampled from a human donor who donated a stem cell graft to a child with acute lymphoblastic leukemia. The sample in question was PBMCs from the stem cell graft donor, obtained from the stem cell graft. CDR3 in DNA: TGCAGTGCATACAGGGGGGGGAACACTGAAGCTTTCTTT. Amino acids: CSAYRGGNTEAFF.